This TCR beta chain was obtained from a study of shared clonotypes between healthy human individuals. Across the whole study: Each donor's CD4 naive and CD4 memory cells filled three plates apiece, CD8 naive two, and CD8 memory one. Notes on the study in general: Several donors held 4.5% to 5% of naive CD4 clonotypes in common. Estimated clonotype richness was generally higher in naive than memory subsets. The four-donor shared clonotypes exceeded non-shared clonotypes in generation probability, with non-shared ones scoring lower.

Clones were sequenced by immunoSEQ multiplex PCR, and TCRdb holds only the in-frame ones, with some missing. The sample gives 650,000 to 700,000 clones, roughly 87% of which show up once; about a third is in the top ten. V dropped 0 bases and J dropped 4 bases, with 13 bases sitting between them. The CDR3 contains 16 residues. Germline lookup yields CDR1 MGHRA and CDR2 YSYEKL. Comments on this clone: What it recognizes is unknown.

The sample taken for sequencing was memory CD8+ T cells from PBMCs. As for subset: CD45RO+ cells pooled with CCR7-negative TemRA cells. The chain uses TRBV4-1 and TRBJ1-5; D might be TRBD1 (6 bases). The source of this sequence is a man in his late teens or twenties in good health. Some clones in this sample may be carry-over from other donors' samples. The CDR3 region is CASSQDGGAENQPQHF. CDR3 sequence (DNA): TGCGCCAGCAGCCAAGATGGGGGGGCCGAAAATCAGCCCCAGCATTTT.